This T cell receptor beta chain was captured in a study of cytomegalovirus exposure and HLA in healthy donors. The CDR3 runs to 15 residues. Deletions cut 4 bases from V and 0 bases from J, with 13 bases between. CDR1 and CDR2 from the germline V gene are SGHRS and YFSETQ. General observations from the study: Among the sequence variants, a highly shared cluster was likely an artifact of sequencing. Donors belonging to an Asian-associated ancestry cluster reportedly showed fewer N-insertions in productive TCRs than the 666-donor mean, according to what a later analysis found.

60 Vbeta and 13 Jbeta primers were used in PCR. Profiling relied on immunoSEQ multiplex PCR, and the TCRdb table lists in-frame clones only, not all of them. This sample has 150,000 to 200,000 clones; about 80% occur once, and the top ten carry under 2.5%. For this clone: Its antigen is undetermined.

The origin of this receptor is a woman in her 30s in good health and CMV-seropositive. Sample: PBMCs. This chain joins TRBV5-1 and TRBJ1-1, with D perhaps TRBD1 (6 bases). The CDR3 is CASSKDRPMNTEAFF. The CDR3 DNA sequence: TGCGCCAGCAGCAAAGACAGGCCCATGAACACTGAAGCTTTCTTT.